This passage covers 17 T cell receptor beta chains from one sample sequenced in a study of blood T cell repertoires in COVID-19 (dated by TCRdb to the early 2020s). The library was prepared using the immunoSEQ multiplex PCR assay. TCRdb holds this immuneACCESS table with in-frame rearrangements only. Some clones are missing; in checked studies, unresolved V genes explain under half, and the rest has no known cause. Recorded for this sample are approximately 120,000 clones; 80% of them occurred a single time. In total, the top ten clones hold 25% of the sample. Input material: peripheral blood. These receptors all stem from a human donor in a cohort sampled during active COVID-19.

The chain carries TRBV5-1 and TRBJ1-2; 10 bases agree with TRBD1. J lost 8 bases, V lost 4 bases, and 8 bases had no gene match. There are 14 residues in the CDR3. Per the germline V gene, CDR1 is SGHRS and CDR2 is YFSETQ. For the CDR3, the DNA is TGCGCCAGCAGCCCGGGACAGGGGATTGTGGGCTACACCTTC. Protein product: CASSPGQGIVGYTF.

DNA of the CDR3: TGTGCCAGCAGCCCGGGACTAGCGGGGAGATCCTACGAGCAGTACTTC. Its translation: CASSPGLAGRSYEQYF. The gene calls are TRBV5-4 and TRBJ2-7; TRBD2 matches 13 bases. The CDR3 covers 16 residues. With V trimmed by 4 bases and J by 1 base, 5 bases remained unmatched. The germline CDR1 and CDR2 sequences are SGHNT and YYREEE (reference sequence).

V usage is TRBV27 and J usage is TRBJ1-6; possibly TRBD1 for D (5 bases). Trimming removed 4 bases at V and 8 bases at J, with 12 bases between. CDR1 is MNHEY and CDR2 is SMNVEV in the germline V gene (reference sequence). The CDR3 is 14 amino acids. The CDR3 here is CASSWAGVDSPLHF. The CDR3 nucleotides read TGTGCCAGCAGTTGGGCGGGGGTGGATTCACCCCTCCACTTT.

V is TRBV6-2 or TRBV6-3 and J is TRBJ2-7; TRBD1 agrees at 9 bases. The CDR3 loop spans 16 amino acids. Germline V gene sequence: CDR1 MNHEY, CDR2 SVGEGT. The V gene end was trimmed by 5 bases and the J gene end by 3 bases; junction bases not matched to a gene: 11. CDR3: CASSNRDRVVGYEQYF. CDR3 nucleotide sequence: TGTGCCAGCAGTAACCGGGACAGGGTAGTTGGCTACGAGCAGTACTTC.

This clone has only one observation. The J gene is TRBJ2-2, the V gene TRBV30; the D gene is possibly TRBD1 (6 bases). V gave up 2 bases and J gave up 3 bases, with 7 bases separating them. The CDR3 extends over 13 amino acids. The germline V gene has CDR1 GTSNPN and CDR2 SVGIG (reference sequence). CDR3 region: CAWSHRDTGELFF. The CDR3 DNA reads TGTGCCTGGAGTCACAGGGACACCGGGGAGCTGTTTTTT.

The chain joins TRBV6-5 to TRBJ2-1, with 9 bases aligning to TRBD1. Germline loops: CDR1 MNHEY, CDR2 SVGAGI. CDR3 length: 15 amino acids. Unmatched junction bases numbered 5, after V lost 6 bases and J lost 2 bases. The CDR3 sequence is CASSSGTGTYNEQFF. The DNA for the CDR3 is TGTGCCAGCAGCTCCGGGACAGGGACCTACAATGAGCAGTTCTTC.

The gene calls are TRBV6-5 and TRBJ1-3, with D hard to call. Trimming shortened V by 0 bases and J by 4 bases, and 13 bases separated the two germline ends. Germline V gives CDR1 MNHEY, CDR2 SVGAGI. The CDR3 extends over 16 amino acids. Written as DNA, the CDR3 is TGTGCCAGCAGTTACTCGAGTAACGGGGTGGGAAACACCATATATTTT. Amino acids: CASSYSSNGVGNTIYF.

This clone was observed once. This rearrangement joins TRBV5-1 to TRBJ1-2; no clear D. CDR3 length: 13 residues. V was cut by 0 bases and J by 2 bases, with 5 bases left in between. CDR1 and CDR2 (germline): SGHRS, YFSETQ. CDR3 residues: CASSLGPNYGYTF. CDR3 bases: TGCGCCAGCAGCTTGGGTCCGAACTATGGCTACACCTTC.

The J gene is TRBJ1-5, the V gene TRBV6-1; weak D call: TRBD1 (5 bases). Trimming removed 1 base from V and 8 bases from J, with 9 bases in between. Germline V gene lookup returns CDR1 MNHNS and CDR2 SASEGT. The length of the CDR3 is 13 residues. This CDR3 is CASSEDRSEPQHF. The DNA of the CDR3 is TGTGCCAGCAGTGAAGACAGGTCCGAGCCCCAGCATTTT.

This rearrangement joins TRBV28 to TRBJ1-2; no firm D call. CDR3 length: 13 amino acids. Germline V lookup: CDR1 MDHEN, CDR2 SYDVKM. V gave up 2 bases and J gave up 5 bases, with 9 bases separating them. CDR3 sequence: CASSLTDGYGYTF. CDR3 sequence (DNA): TGTGCCAGCAGTTTAACCGACGGGTATGGCTACACCTTC.

The CDR3 protein is CASAYGGLNQPQHF. The CDR3 DNA follows: TGTGCCAGCGCCTACGGGGGTCTCAATCAGCCCCAGCATTTT. This chain links TRBV28 with TRBJ1-5; D perhaps matches TRBD1 (5 bases). The CDR3 runs 14 residues. From germline, CDR1 is MDHEN and CDR2 SYDVKM. Trimming left V 8 bases short and J 3 bases short, with 14 bases between.

The V gene is TRBV2, the J gene TRBJ2-1; TRBD2 matches 14 bases. The V segment lost 6 bases and the J segment 9 bases; nucleotides outside the gene matches: 4. CDR3 size: 14 residues. The germline gives CDR1 SNHLY, CDR2 FYNNEI. For the CDR3, the DNA is TGTGCCAGCAGGGGACTAGCGGGAGCCTCTGAGCAGTTCTTC. Protein sequence: CASRGLAGASEQFF. The full variable domain, completed using reference TRBV2 and TRBJ2-1, is EPEVTQTPSHQVTQMGQEVILRCVPISNHLYFYWYRQILGQKVEFLVSFYNNEISEKSEIFDDQFSVERPDGSNFTLKIRSTKLEDSAMYFCASRGLAGASEQFFGPGTRLTVL.

This clone was counted a single time. V is TRBV18 and J is TRBJ2-7; D call uncertain. V was pared by 3 bases and J by 0 bases, with 6 bases between. CDR1 and CDR2 from the germline V gene are KGHSH and LQKENI. There are 13 residues in the CDR3. CDR3 region: CASSPSSSYEQYF. The CDR3 bases are TGTGCCAGCTCACCCTCCAGCTCCTACGAGCAGTACTTC.

This clone showed up just a few times. CDR3 amino acids: CASSLFVDQPQHF. The CDR3 bases are TGTGCCAGCAGCCTTTTCGTCGATCAGCCCCAGCATTTT. The chain links TRBV7-2 to TRBJ1-5, with D uncertain. Germline-derived CDR1 and CDR2 are SGHTA and FQGNSA. Trimming left V 5 bases short and J 5 bases short, with 10 bases between. CDR3 length: 13 residues.

This clone was recorded once. The CDR3 DNA sequence: TGTGCCAGCTCAAGGCTAGCGGGGGTCTACAATGAGCAGTTCTTC. It yields the protein CASSRLAGVYNEQFF. The chain couples TRBV18 to TRBJ2-1; 10 nucleotides agree with TRBD2. From germline, CDR1 is KGHSH and CDR2 LQKENI. J was trimmed by 3 bases and V by 5 bases; bases with no gene match: 4. The CDR3 is 15 residues long.

The chain carries TRBV19 and TRBJ2-7, with TRBD2 identical over 11 bases. CDR3 size: 13 residues. Germline trimming cut 5 bases from V and 7 bases from J; bases unmatched to any gene: 4. The germline V gene has CDR1 LNHDA and CDR2 SQIVND (reference sequence). In DNA form, the CDR3 reads TGTGCCAGTAGTTTCGGGACTAGCGGAGAGCAGTACTTC. As protein: CASSFGTSGEQYF.

This chain links TRBV6-2 or TRBV6-3 with TRBJ2-1; 7 nucleotides align to TRBD2. V trimming: 5 bases; J trimming: 8 bases; junction bases outside the gene matches: 12. The germline V gene encodes CDR1 MNHEY and CDR2 SVGEGT. This CDR3 contains 15 residues. The chain's CDR3 is CASSRAGVRMDEQFF. In DNA, the CDR3 is TGTGCCAGCAGTCGGGCGGGAGTAAGGATGGATGAGCAGTTCTTC.